The T cell receptor (beta chain) under discussion was sequenced for a study of T cells after yellow fever vaccination. The CDR3 length is 14 residues. Trimming removed 5 bases from V and 0 bases from J, with 11 bases in between. TCRdb reprocessed the 5' RACE reads via MiXCR and lists one record per CDR3 protein. The sample yields 200,000 to 300,000 distinct CDR3 sequences, roughly 6.3% seen once. The sample in question was CD4+ T cells sorted from PBMCs, obtained on the day of the yellow fever booster vaccination. The clonotype originates from a man aged 25 to 40 who received the YFV17D yellow fever vaccine. V usage is TRBV12-3 or TRBV12-4 and J usage is TRBJ2-7; a possible D gene is TRBD2 (5 bases). Here the CDR3 reads CASSGGRFSYEQYF. CDR3 in DNA: TGTGCCAGCAGTGGAGGACGGTTCTCCTACGAGCAGTACTTC.